This TCR beta chain was profiled in a study of blood T cell repertoires in COVID-19. Overall study context: T cells, B-cell-depleted T cells, or PBMCs supplied cDNA or gDNA.

The germline V gene has CDR1 SGHDT and CDR2 YYEEEE. CDR3 length equals 12 residues. The V gene lost 4 bases and the J gene lost 6 bases, with 10 bases spanning the gap. Data came from immunoSEQ multiplex PCR; TCRdb stores just in-frame clones and leaves some out. The sample records hundreds of thousands of clones, roughly 87% being singletons. Material: PBMCs or T cells enriched from blood (not recorded which). The rearrangement links TRBV5-6 to TRBJ1-2, with D unclear. This sequence originates from a woman under 40 who had recovered from COVID-19. The CDR3 reads CASSANGDGYTF. The CDR3, as DNA: TGTGCCAGCAGCGCGAACGGGGATGGCTACACCTTC. The full variable domain, rest sourced from reference TRBV5-6 and TRBJ1-2, is DAGVTQSPTHLIKTRGQQVTLRCSPKSGHDTVSWYQQALGQGPQFIFQYYEEEERQRGNFPDRFSGHQFPNYSSELNVNALLLGDSALYLCASSANGDGYTFGSGTRLTVV.